This is a list of T cell receptor beta chains from one sample in a study of esophageal squamous cell carcinoma under preoperative chemotherapy. Using its own MiXCR run on the PCR reads, TCRdb lists one record per CDR3 protein. The repertoire holds more than 10,000 distinct CDR3 sequences, with around half as singletons. This material was acquired from a patient given preoperative chemotherapy. These TCRs come from a human donor with esophageal squamous cell carcinoma. The donor label of this sample is uncertain. Each CDR3 is given with its conserved first and last residue. The order of the fields is CDR3 DNA, CDR3 protein, V gene, J gene, D gene, clone size. The D gene is left open where the match is weak. The size entry is marked missing in some rows and otherwise reads once, few, many or a size class.

CDR3nt: TGTGCCAGCAGCCTGAAGTGCGGTGGCGGGACCGGTGAGCTGTTTTTT; CDR3aa: CASSLKCGGGTGELFF; v_gene: TRBV6-1; j_gene: TRBJ2-2; d_gene: -; abundance: -
CDR3nt: TGTGCCAGCAGCTTAGCCCCCGGACAACGGAACACTGAAGCTTTCTTT; CDR3aa: CASSLAPGQRNTEAFF; v_gene: TRBV7-2; j_gene: TRBJ1-1; d_gene: -; abundance: -
CDR3nt: TGTGCCAGCAGCTCAAGGGTGACTAGCCTAGAGACCCAGTACTTC; CDR3aa: CASSSRVTSLETQYF; v_gene: TRBV7-2; j_gene: TRBJ2-5; d_gene: TRBD2; abundance: medium-sized
CDR3nt: TGTGCCAGCAGTTTATCGTTCAGGGGTAATGAGCAGTTCTTC; CDR3aa: CASSLSFRGNEQFF; v_gene: TRBV27; j_gene: TRBJ2-1; d_gene: -; abundance: -
CDR3nt: TGTGCCAGCAGGGTGGGGGGCACGGGGGAGCTGTTTTTT; CDR3aa: CASRVGGTGELFF; v_gene: TRBV12-3/TRBV12-4; j_gene: TRBJ2-2; d_gene: -; abundance: medium-sized
CDR3nt: TGTGCCAGCAGCTTAGTAGGGGGAGTTGGCACAGATACGCAGTATTTT; CDR3aa: CASSLVGGVGTDTQYF; v_gene: TRBV7-2; j_gene: TRBJ2-3; d_gene: -; abundance: -
CDR3nt: TGTGCCAGCAGCTTAGGCGGGGGGCCAGATACGCAGTATTTT; CDR3aa: CASSLGGGPDTQYF; v_gene: TRBV7-6; j_gene: TRBJ2-3; d_gene: TRBD2; abundance: once
CDR3nt: TGTGCCAGCAGTTACTCTTTCGGGATGGACGAGCAGTACTTC; CDR3aa: CASSYSFGMDEQYF; v_gene: TRBV6-5; j_gene: TRBJ2-7; d_gene: -; abundance: few
CDR3nt: TGTGCCAGCAGTTATAGACAGGGCGGGACCGGGGAGCTGTTTTTT; CDR3aa: CASSYRQGGTGELFF; v_gene: TRBV6-5; j_gene: TRBJ2-2; d_gene: TRBD1; abundance: few
CDR3nt: TGTGCCACGGGAGGGGGGGCCGATTTTACTCAGTACTTT; CDR3aa: CATGGGADFTQYF; v_gene: TRBV10-3; j_gene: TRBJ2-4; d_gene: TRBD2; abundance: -
CDR3nt: TGTGCCAGCCTCCAAGCTTGGAGCACCGGGAAGCAGTATTTT; CDR3aa: CASLQAWSTGKQYF; v_gene: TRBV6-1; j_gene: TRBJ2-3; d_gene: -; abundance: -
CDR3nt: TGTGCCAGCAGTGAGGTCCCGACAGATTACAATGAGCAGTTCTTC; CDR3aa: CASSEVPTDYNEQFF; v_gene: TRBV6-1; j_gene: TRBJ2-1; d_gene: -; abundance: -
CDR3nt: TGCGCCAGGGGGGCAGCCAACGCTTACAATGAGCAGTTCTTC; CDR3aa: CARGAANAYNEQFF; v_gene: TRBV10-2; j_gene: TRBJ2-1; d_gene: -; abundance: -
CDR3nt: TGTGCCAGCAGCTTCCGGACTAGCGGTGATGAGCAGTACTTC; CDR3aa: CASSFRTSGDEQYF; v_gene: TRBV7-3; j_gene: TRBJ2-4; d_gene: TRBD2; abundance: many
CDR3nt: TGTGCCAGCAGTAGGACAGGGTCAAATAGCATTCAGTACTTC; CDR3aa: CASSRTGSNSIQYF; v_gene: TRBV27; j_gene: TRBJ2-4; d_gene: TRBD1; abundance: medium-sized
CDR3nt: TGTGCCAGTTCGACCGGGACAGTAGGGGAGACCCAGTACTTC; CDR3aa: CASSTGTVGETQYF; v_gene: TRBV6-1; j_gene: TRBJ2-5; d_gene: TRBD1; abundance: -
CDR3nt: TGTGCCAGCAGCCCGGACAGGGGTATGGGGGAGACCCAGTTCTTC; CDR3aa: CASSPDRGMGETQFF; v_gene: TRBV7-6; j_gene: TRBJ2-1; d_gene: TRBD1; abundance: once
CDR3nt: TGTGCCAGCAGCTTAGCTTCTACGCAGTATTTT; CDR3aa: CASSLASTQYF; v_gene: TRBV11-2; j_gene: TRBJ2-3; d_gene: -; abundance: -
CDR3nt: TGTGCTAGCAGCCGGGACTCCTCTGGGGCCAACGTCCTGACTTTC; CDR3aa: CASSRDSSGANVLTF; v_gene: TRBV7-7; j_gene: TRBJ2-6; d_gene: -; abundance: -
CDR3nt: TGTGCCAGCAGTGGGAGAGGGGGTAGAGGTGATGGCTACACCTTC; CDR3aa: CASSGRGGRGDGYTF; v_gene: TRBV6-1; j_gene: TRBJ1-2; d_gene: -; abundance: few
CDR3nt: TGTGCCAGCAGTGAATTGGGGGGGAGCGCCAAAGATACGCAGTATTTT; CDR3aa: CASSELGGSAKDTQYF; v_gene: TRBV6-1; j_gene: TRBJ2-3; d_gene: TRBD2; abundance: few
CDR3nt: TGTGCCAGCAGCTTAGATCTGGAGATCCCCCCAAAAAACATTCAGTACTTC; CDR3aa: CASSLDLEIPPKNIQYF; v_gene: TRBV11-2; j_gene: TRBJ2-4; d_gene: -; abundance: -
CDR3nt: TGTGCCAGCAGTAAACAGGGTTCTCGGGGAGAGCAGTACTTC; CDR3aa: CASSKQGSRGEQYF; v_gene: TRBV6-1; j_gene: TRBJ2-7; d_gene: -; abundance: -
CDR3nt: TGTGCCAGCGGAGGATTTCAGTACAATGAGCAGTTCTTC; CDR3aa: CASGGFQYNEQFF; v_gene: TRBV6-1; j_gene: TRBJ2-1; d_gene: -; abundance: few
CDR3nt: TGTGCCACCGGAACGGGACAGGGGATTTGGGCGGGAGGGTCAGATACGCAGTATTTT; CDR3aa: CATGTGQGIWAGGSDTQYF; v_gene: TRBV7-8; j_gene: TRBJ2-3; d_gene: -; abundance: medium-sized
CDR3nt: TGCGCCAGCAGCTTATCCAATGAGCAGTTCTTC; CDR3aa: CASSLSNEQFF; v_gene: TRBV5-1; j_gene: TRBJ2-1; d_gene: -; abundance: -
CDR3nt: TGTGCCAGCAGCTTGGTGGCGGGAGCGGACAATGAGCAGTTCTTC; CDR3aa: CASSLVAGADNEQFF; v_gene: TRBV7-2; j_gene: TRBJ2-1; d_gene: TRBD2; abundance: medium-sized
CDR3nt: TGTGCCGGGGGTTTAGGGGGGGGTCTGCCAGAGACGCAGTATTTT; CDR3aa: CAGGLGGGLPETQYF; v_gene: TRBV27; j_gene: TRBJ2-3; d_gene: -; abundance: -
CDR3nt: TGTGCCAGCAGTTACACGGGCCCTGGGCCAACCAGCACAGATACGCAGTATTTT; CDR3aa: CASSYTGPGPTSTDTQYF; v_gene: TRBV6-5; j_gene: TRBJ2-3; d_gene: -; abundance: many
CDR3nt: TGTGCCAGCCGGGCGGGAGCAGGGGGGAAACCTTACAATGAGCAGTTCTTC; CDR3aa: CASRAGAGGKPYNEQFF; v_gene: TRBV27; j_gene: TRBJ2-1; d_gene: -; abundance: -
CDR3nt: TGTGCCAGCAGTTACAAGGGTGTCGGGGAGCTGTTTTTT; CDR3aa: CASSYKGVGELFF; v_gene: TRBV6-5; j_gene: TRBJ2-2; d_gene: -; abundance: once
CDR3nt: TGTGCCAGCAGTGAGCGGGACCAAGAGACCCAGTACTTC; CDR3aa: CASSERDQETQYF; v_gene: TRBV6-4; j_gene: TRBJ2-5; d_gene: -; abundance: many
CDR3nt: TGTGCCGGGGGCCGAGAGCAAGAGACCCAGTTCTTC; CDR3aa: CAGGREQETQFF; v_gene: TRBV6-8; j_gene: TRBJ2-1; d_gene: -; abundance: -